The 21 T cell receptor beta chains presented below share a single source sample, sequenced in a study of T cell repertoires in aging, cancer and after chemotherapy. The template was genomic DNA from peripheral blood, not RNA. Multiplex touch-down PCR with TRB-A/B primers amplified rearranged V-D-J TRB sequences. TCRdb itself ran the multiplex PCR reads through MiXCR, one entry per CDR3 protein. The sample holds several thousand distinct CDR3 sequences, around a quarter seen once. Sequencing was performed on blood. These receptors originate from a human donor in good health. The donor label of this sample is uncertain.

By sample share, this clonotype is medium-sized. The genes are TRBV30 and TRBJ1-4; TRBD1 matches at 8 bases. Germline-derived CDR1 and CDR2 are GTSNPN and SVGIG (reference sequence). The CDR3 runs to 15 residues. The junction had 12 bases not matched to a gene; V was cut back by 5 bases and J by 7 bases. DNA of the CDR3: TGTGCCTGGGATGGGGACAGGAGGGATGTTGAAAAACTGTTTTTT. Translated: CAWDGDRRDVEKLFF.

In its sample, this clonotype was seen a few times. The CDR3 DNA is TGTGCCAGCAGCTTAGCGCCTAGCGGGAGCGGGAACACCGGGGAGCTGTTTTTT. This sequence encodes CASSLAPSGSGNTGELFF. The V gene is TRBV7-2, the J gene TRBJ2-2, with 10 positions matching TRBD2. With 0 bases clipped from V and 1 base from J, the junction kept 5 bases outside the gene matches. Per the germline V gene, CDR1 is SGHTA and CDR2 is FQGNSA. CDR3 length equals 18 residues.

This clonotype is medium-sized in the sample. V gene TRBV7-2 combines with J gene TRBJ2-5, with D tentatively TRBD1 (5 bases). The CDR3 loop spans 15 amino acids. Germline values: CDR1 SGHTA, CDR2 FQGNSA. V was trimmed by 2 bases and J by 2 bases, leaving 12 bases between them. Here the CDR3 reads CASSLTGSSQETQYF. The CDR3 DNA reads TGTGCCAGCAGCTTAACAGGTAGCTCGCAAGAGACCCAGTACTTC.

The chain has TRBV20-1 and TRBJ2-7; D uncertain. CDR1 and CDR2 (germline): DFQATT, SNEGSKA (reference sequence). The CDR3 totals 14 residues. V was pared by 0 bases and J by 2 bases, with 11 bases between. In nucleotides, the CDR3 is TGCAGTGCTAGAGATCTCACCCTACCCTACGAGCAGTACTTC. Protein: CSARDLTLPYEQYF.

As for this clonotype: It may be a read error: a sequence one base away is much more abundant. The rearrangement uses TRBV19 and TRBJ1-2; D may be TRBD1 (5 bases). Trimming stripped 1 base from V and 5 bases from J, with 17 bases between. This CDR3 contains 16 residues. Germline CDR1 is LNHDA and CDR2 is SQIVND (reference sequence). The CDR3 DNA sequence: TGTGCCAGTAGTATAGGCGGCCAGGGTCGGCGTTATGGCTACACCTTC. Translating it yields CASSIGGQGRRYGYTF.

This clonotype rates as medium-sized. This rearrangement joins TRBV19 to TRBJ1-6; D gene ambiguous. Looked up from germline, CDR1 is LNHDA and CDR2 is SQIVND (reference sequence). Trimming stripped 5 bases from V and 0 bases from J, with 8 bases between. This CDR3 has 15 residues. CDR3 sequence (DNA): TGTGCCAGTAGTCGTCCCGGCTCCTATAATTCACCCCTCCACTTT. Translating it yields CASSRPGSYNSPLHF.

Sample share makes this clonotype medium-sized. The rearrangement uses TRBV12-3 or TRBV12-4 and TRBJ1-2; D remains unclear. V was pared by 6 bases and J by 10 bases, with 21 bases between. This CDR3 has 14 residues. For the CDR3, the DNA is TGTGCCAGCAGCTCTCCGGGAGGAGCCACCATCTACACCTTC. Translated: CASSSPGGATIYTF.

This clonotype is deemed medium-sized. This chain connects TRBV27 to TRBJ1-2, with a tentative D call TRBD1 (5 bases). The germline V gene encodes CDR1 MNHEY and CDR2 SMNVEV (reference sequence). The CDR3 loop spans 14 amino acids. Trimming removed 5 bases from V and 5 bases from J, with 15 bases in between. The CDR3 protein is CASSLDSGRYGYTF. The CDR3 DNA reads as TGTGCCAGCAGTCTCGACAGTGGACGGTATGGCTACACCTTC.

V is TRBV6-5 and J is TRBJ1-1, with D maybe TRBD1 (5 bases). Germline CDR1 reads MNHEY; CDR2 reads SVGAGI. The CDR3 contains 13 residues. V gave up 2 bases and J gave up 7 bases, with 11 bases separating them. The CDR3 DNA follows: TGTGCCAGCAGTTACCACCAGGGACTTGAAGCTTTCTTT. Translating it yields CASSYHQGLEAFF.

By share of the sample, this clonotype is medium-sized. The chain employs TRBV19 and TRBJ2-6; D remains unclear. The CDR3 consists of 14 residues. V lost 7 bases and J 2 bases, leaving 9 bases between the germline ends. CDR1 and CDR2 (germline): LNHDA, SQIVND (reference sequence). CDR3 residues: CASISVAGANVLTF. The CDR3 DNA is TGTGCCAGTATTTCCGTCGCTGGGGCCAACGTCCTGACTTTC. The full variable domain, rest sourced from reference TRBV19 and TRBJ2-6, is DGGITQSPKYLFRKEGQNVTLSCEQNLNHDAMYWYRQDPGQGLRLIYYSQIVNDFQKGDIAEGYSVSREKKESFPLTVTSAQKNPTAFYLCASISVAGANVLTFGAGSRLTVL.

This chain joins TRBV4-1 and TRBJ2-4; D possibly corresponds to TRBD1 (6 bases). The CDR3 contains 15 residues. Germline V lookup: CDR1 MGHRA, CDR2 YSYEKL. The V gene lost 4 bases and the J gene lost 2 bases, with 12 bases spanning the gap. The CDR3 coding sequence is TGCGCCAGCAGCCTACACAGGGTTTCCAAAAACATTCAGTACTTC. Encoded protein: CASSLHRVSKNIQYF.

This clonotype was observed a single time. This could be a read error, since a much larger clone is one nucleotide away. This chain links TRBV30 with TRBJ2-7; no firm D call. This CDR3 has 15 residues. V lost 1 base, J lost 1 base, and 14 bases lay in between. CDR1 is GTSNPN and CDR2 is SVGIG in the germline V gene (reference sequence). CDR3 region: CAWSADDTVSYEQYF. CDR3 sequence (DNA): TGTGCCTGGAGTGCCGACGATACCGTTTCCTACGAGCAGTACTTC.

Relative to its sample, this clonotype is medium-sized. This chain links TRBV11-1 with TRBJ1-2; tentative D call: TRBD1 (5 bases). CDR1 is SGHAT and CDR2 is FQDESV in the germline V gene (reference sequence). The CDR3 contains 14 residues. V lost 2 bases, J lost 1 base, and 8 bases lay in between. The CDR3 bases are TGTGCCAGCAGCTTACCGGGACGTAACTATGGCTACACCTTC. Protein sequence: CASSLPGRNYGYTF.

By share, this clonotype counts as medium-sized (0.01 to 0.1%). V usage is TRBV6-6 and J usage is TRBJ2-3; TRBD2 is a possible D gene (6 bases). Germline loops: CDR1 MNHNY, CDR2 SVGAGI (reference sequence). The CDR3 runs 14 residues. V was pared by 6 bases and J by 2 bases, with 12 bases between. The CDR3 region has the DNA TGTGCCAGCAGCCTCGGAGGGAACACAGATACGCAGTATTTT. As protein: CASSLGGNTDTQYF.

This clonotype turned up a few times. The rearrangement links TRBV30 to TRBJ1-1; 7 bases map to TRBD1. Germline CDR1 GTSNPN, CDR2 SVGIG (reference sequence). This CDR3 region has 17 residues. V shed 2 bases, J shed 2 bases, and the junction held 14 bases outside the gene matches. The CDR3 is CAWSFRTGFRENTEAFF. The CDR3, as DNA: TGTGCCTGGAGTTTTCGGACAGGTTTTAGGGAAAACACTGAAGCTTTCTTT.

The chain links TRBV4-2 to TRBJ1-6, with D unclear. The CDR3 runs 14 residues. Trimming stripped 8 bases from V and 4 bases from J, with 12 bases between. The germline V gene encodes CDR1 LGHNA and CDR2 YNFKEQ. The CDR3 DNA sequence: TGTGCCAGCGCCACCGGGCCTTATAATTCACCCCTCCACTTT. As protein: CASATGPYNSPLHF.

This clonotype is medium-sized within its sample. CDR3 sequence (DNA): TGTGCCACCAGCACCTTCAGCAATGAGGGGCAGTTCTTC. Its translation is CATSTFSNEGQFF. The V call is TRBV15, the J call TRBJ2-1; D is possibly TRBD2 (5 bases). This CDR3 contains 13 residues. Trimming took 4 bases from V and 12 from J, leaving 16 bases between them. Germline CDR1 reads LNHNV; CDR2 reads YYDKDF (reference sequence).

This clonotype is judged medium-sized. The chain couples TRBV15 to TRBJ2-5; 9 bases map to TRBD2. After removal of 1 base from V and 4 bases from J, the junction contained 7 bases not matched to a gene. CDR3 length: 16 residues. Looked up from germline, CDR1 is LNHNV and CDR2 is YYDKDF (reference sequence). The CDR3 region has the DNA TGTGCCACCAGCAGAGGTTCTAGCGGGGTTGGAGAGACCCAGTACTTC. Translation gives CATSRGSSGVGETQYF.

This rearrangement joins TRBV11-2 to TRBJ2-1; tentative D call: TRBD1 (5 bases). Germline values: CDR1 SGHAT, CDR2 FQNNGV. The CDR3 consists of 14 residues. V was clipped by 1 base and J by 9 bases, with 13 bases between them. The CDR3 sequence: CASSLGPTGAEQFF. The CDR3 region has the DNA TGTGCCAGCAGCTTAGGTCCCACAGGAGCTGAGCAGTTCTTC. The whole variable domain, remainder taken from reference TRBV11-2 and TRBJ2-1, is EAGVAQSPRYKIIEKRQSVAFWCNPISGHATLYWYQQILGQGPKLLIQFQNNGVVDDSQLPKDRFSAERLKGVDSTLKIQPAKLEDSAVYLCASSLGPTGAEQFFGPGTRLTVL.

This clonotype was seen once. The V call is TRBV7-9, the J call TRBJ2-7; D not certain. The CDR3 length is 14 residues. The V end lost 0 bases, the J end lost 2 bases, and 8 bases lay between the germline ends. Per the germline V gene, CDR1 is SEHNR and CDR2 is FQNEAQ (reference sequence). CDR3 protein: CASSLATGPYEQYF. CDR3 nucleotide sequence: TGTGCCAGCAGCTTAGCAACCGGGCCCTACGAGCAGTACTTC.

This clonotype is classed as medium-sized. CDR3 DNA sequence: TGTGCCAGCAGTGAACTAGGACAGGGCGATACGCAGTATTTT. This gives the protein CASSELGQGDTQYF. The chain uses TRBV6-1 and TRBJ2-3, with TRBD1 matching 8 bases. J was trimmed by 6 bases and V by 2 bases; bases with no gene match: 4. CDR1 and CDR2 (germline): MNHNS, SASEGT. This CDR3 region has 14 residues.